This T cell receptor beta chain comes out of a study of post-analysis software for immune sequencing data. Study findings and constraints: Samples sharing a preparation batch grouped tightly together when assessed by F measure. When compared against controls, multiple sclerosis patients showed significantly lower normalized Chao1 diversity. Controls showed lower frequencies than patients for five TRBV segments, and TRBV5-6, TRBV5-1 and TRBV20-1 were among these.

Unique molecular identifiers tagged the TCR beta cDNA libraries. TCRdb independently ran MiXCR on the PCR reads; one entry per CDR3 protein. The sample has roughly 400,000 distinct CDR3 sequences; 39% are singletons. Trimming removed 3 bases at V and 10 bases at J, with 11 bases between. There are 12 residues in the CDR3. Germline V gene lookup returns CDR1 SGHDT and CDR2 YYEEEE. For this clonotype: What it recognizes is unknown. A clone one base away is much larger, so this may be a read error.

The sample comprised blood. This chain joins TRBV5-6 and TRBJ2-1; a possible D gene is TRBD1 (6 bases). This receptor was identified in a girl aged 2-9 years with multiple sclerosis. CDR3 sequence reads: CASSWDTNEQFF. The CDR3 DNA reads as TGTGCCAGCAGCTGGGACACCAACGAGCAGTTCTTC.